Listed here are 12 T cell receptor beta chains from one sample, sequenced in a study of blood T cell repertoires in COVID-19. This table comes from immunoSEQ multiplex PCR, and its TCRdb copy is limited to in-frame clones, with some not included. The table shows 150,000 to 200,000 clones, with more than 70% occurring only once. The source material was PBMCs or T cells enriched from blood (not recorded which). These receptors came from a man aged 40-55 years who had recovered from COVID-19.

The chain is built from TRBV19 and TRBJ2-1; 11 bases are a match to TRBD2. Losses at the gene ends were 4 bases for V and 4 bases for J; bases not matched to a gene: 3. The CDR3 sequence is 15 residues long. The germline V gene has CDR1 LNHDA and CDR2 SQIVND (reference sequence). CDR3 sequence reads: CASSKTSGGYNEQFF. For the CDR3, the DNA is TGTGCCAGTAGTAAAACTAGCGGGGGTTACAATGAGCAGTTCTTC.

V gene TRBV18 combines with J gene TRBJ1-6, with D unclear. V was shortened by 2 bases and J by 8 bases, with 7 bases between the two germline ends. The CDR3 covers 13 residues. CDR1 and CDR2 (germline): KGHSH, LQKENI. The CDR3 DNA reads as TGTGCCAGCTCACCAGGGCCTGATTCACCCCTCCACTTT. Protein sequence: CASSPGPDSPLHF. Filled out from reference TRBV18 and TRBJ1-6, the complete variable domain reads NAGVMQNPRHLVRRRGQEARLRCSPMKGHSHVYWYRQLPEEGLKFMVYLQKENIIDESGMPKERFSAEFPKEGPSILRIQQVVRGDSAAYFCASSPGPDSPLHFGNGTRLTVT.

This clone was picked up one time. The gene calls are TRBV2 and TRBJ1-2; D is ambiguous. CDR1 and CDR2 (germline): SNHLY, FYNNEI. The V gene lost 3 bases and the J gene lost 4 bases, with 12 bases spanning the gap. The CDR3 covers 14 residues. CDR3 sequence: CASSDLLGGYGYTF. The CDR3, as DNA: TGTGCCAGCAGTGACCTACTCGGAGGCTATGGCTACACCTTC.

The rearrangement uses TRBV30 and TRBJ1-1; possible D gene TRBD1, 5 bases. Germline CDR1 GTSNPN, CDR2 SVGIG (reference sequence). Deletions cut 3 bases from V and 4 bases from J, with 15 bases between. CDR3 size: 14 residues. In nucleotides, the CDR3 is TGTGCCTGGAGCTTCGGGGGTTTGAGCACTGAAGCTTTCTTT. It translates to CAWSFGGLSTEAFF.

The rearrangement links TRBV3-1 (or the pseudogene TRBV3-2) to TRBJ1-4, with TRBD1 as a possible D gene (6 bases). CDR3 length: 12 residues. Germline V gene sequence: CDR1 LGHDT, CDR2 YNNKEL (reference sequence). This CDR3 is CTPAGEGEKLFF. The CDR3 DNA reads as TGTACCCCGGCAGGGGAGGGTGAAAAACTGTTTTTT.

V and J are TRBV5-1 and TRBJ2-7, with 8 bases matching TRBD1. This CDR3 has 16 amino acids. Trimming took 2 bases from V and 3 from J; bases not matched to a gene: 10. Germline V CDR1 and CDR2: SGHRS, YFSETQ. The CDR3 DNA is TGCGCCAGCAGCTTAAGGCAGGGGGCTCTACACTACGAGCAGTACTTC. Protein: CASSLRQGALHYEQYF.

The count of this clone is one. The gene calls are TRBV19 and TRBJ1-2; 7 bases align to TRBD1. The CDR3 is 14 amino acids. V shed 3 bases and J 2 bases; nucleotides not matched to a gene: 3. In germline, CDR1 is LNHDA, CDR2 SQIVND (reference sequence). CDR3 amino acids: CASSIPRGNYGYTF. The CDR3 DNA follows: TGTGCCAGTAGTATCCCCAGGGGGAACTATGGCTACACCTTC.

The chain couples TRBV21-1 to TRBJ2-7; whether TRBD2, the table's D call, matches the DNA was not checked. TRBV21-1 is termed a pseudogene. This CDR3 is built from 15 residues. The CDR3, as DNA: TGTGCCAGCAGCACGTACTCGCCGCCCTCCCACGAGCAGTACTTC. It is translated as CASSTYSPPSHEQYF.

The genes are TRBV9 and TRBJ1-1; 7 bases map to TRBD1. J gave up 0 bases and V 3 bases, and 20 bases lay outside the gene matches. Germline V CDR1 and CDR2: SGDLS, YYNGEE. This CDR3 has 20 residues. The DNA of the CDR3 is TGTGCCAGCAGCGCTAGCATAGTAGGGACAGTGTGGGGAATGAACACTGAAGCTTTCTTT. It translates to CASSASIVGTVWGMNTEAFF.

The chain employs TRBV7-6 and TRBJ1-1; 7 bases map to TRBD1. With V trimmed by 5 bases and J by 1 base, 1 base remained unmatched. The CDR3 has 13 residues. Germline V gene sequence: CDR1 SGHVS, CDR2 FNYEAQ. The chain's CDR3 is CASSRDRNTEAFF. The CDR3 region has the DNA TGTGCCAGCAGCCGGGACAGGAACACTGAAGCTTTCTTT.

V usage is TRBV10-3 and J usage is TRBJ2-2; TRBD2 matches 9 bases. The CDR3 has 17 amino acids. Looked up from germline, CDR1 is ENHRY and CDR2 is SYGVKD. The CDR3 coding sequence is TGTGGGAGAACGGGGCTAGCGGGGACCCCTAACACCGGGGAGCTGTTTTTT. It specifies CGRTGLAGTPNTGELFF.

The V call is TRBV7-7, the J call TRBJ2-1; TRBD2 aligns across 14 bases. CDR1 is SSHAT and CDR2 is FNYEAQ in the germline V gene (reference sequence). V gave up 6 bases and J gave up 1 base; unmatched junction bases: 5. The CDR3 is 17 amino acids. The DNA of the CDR3 is TGTGCCAGCAGTCCGGGGACTAGCGGGGGTTCCTACAATGAGCAGTTCTTC. Amino acids: CASSPGTSGGSYNEQFF.